This T cell receptor beta chain emerged from a study of T cell repertoires in cytomegalovirus infection. Overall study results and limits: Individuals carrying CMV plus the relevant HLA were identified by cumulative frequency of public TCR beta families. HLA-C-restricted CMV clonotypes gave the most frequent clonotype in two of eight donors.

CDR1 and CDR2 from the germline V gene are MNHEY and SVGAGI. CDR3 length: 15 amino acids. Trimming left V 0 bases short and J 6 bases short, with 12 bases between. TCRdb redid the calling of the reads with MiXCR, one entry per CDR3 protein. The data contain around 740,000 distinct CDR3 sequences, 35% to 45% of them seen just once; the ten biggest clones take up 2.5% to 3.5%. On this clonotype: Its cognate antigen is unknown.

Sequencing was done on a sample of PBMCs. V and J are TRBV6-5 and TRBJ1-5; D is unresolved. This TCR came from a human donor in good health (CMV status not recorded). Some clones in this sample may be carry-over from other donors' samples. This chain's CDR3 is CASSYSRKGTQPQHF. CDR3 DNA: TGTGCCAGCAGTTACTCGAGGAAGGGAACTCAGCCCCAGCATTTT.